The 27 T cell receptor beta chains below were found in one sample sequenced in a study of shared clonotypes between healthy human individuals. Naive CD8 cells were CD45RO-negative, positively selected for CCR7, excluding terminally differentiated effector memory CD45RA+ cells. Sequenced by immunoSEQ multiplex PCR; TCRdb stores in-frame clones only, minus some. The sample carries around 2,000,000 clones, over 85% recorded once. Sequencing was carried out using naive CD8+ T cells sorted from blood. These receptors were taken from a man aged 18-30 years in good health.

This chain links TRBV4-3 with TRBJ2-7; 15 bases line up with TRBD2. CDR1 and CDR2 from the germline V gene are LGHNA and YSLEER. V shed 3 bases and J 3 bases; nucleotides not matched to a gene: 9. The CDR3 spans 18 residues. CDR3 DNA sequence: TGCGCCAGCAGCCATTCCTTCGGGACTAGCGGGAGGTACTACGAGCAGTACTTC. It is translated as CASSHSFGTSGRYYEQYF.

This sequence joins TRBV28 and TRBJ2-1; the D gene is possibly TRBD1 (6 bases). The germline V gene has CDR1 MDHEN and CDR2 SYDVKM. CDR3 length: 17 residues. Trimming removed 5 bases from V and 3 bases from J, with 20 bases in between. In DNA, the CDR3 is TGTGCCAGCAGTACCGCGAAGGAAGGGACATTCTACAATGAGCAGTTCTTC. This sequence encodes CASSTAKEGTFYNEQFF. Drawing the rest from reference TRBV28 and TRBJ2-1, the complete variable domain is DVKVTQSSRYLVKRTGEKVFLECVQDMDHENMFWYRQDPGLGLRLIYFSYDVKMKEKGDIPEGYSVSREKKERFSLILESASTNQTSMYLCASSTAKEGTFYNEQFFGPGTRLTVL.

The chain recombines TRBV15 with TRBJ2-5, with 7 bases matching TRBD1. The junction had 8 bases not matched to a gene; V was cut back by 5 bases and J by 5 bases. Germline V gene data show CDR1 as LNHNV and CDR2 as YYDKDF (reference sequence). This CDR3 region has 14 residues. The CDR3 DNA is TGTGCCACCAGCTCGAGGGGGCTCGAGGAGACCCAGTACTTC. Translated, it gives CATSSRGLEETQYF.

This clone appeared a few times. The V and J genes are TRBV30 and TRBJ1-1; D is possibly TRBD1 (6 bases). Germline V gene lookup returns CDR1 GTSNPN and CDR2 SVGIG (reference sequence). Trimming removed 3 bases at V and 1 base at J, with 9 bases between. The CDR3 is 13 residues long. CDR3 bases: TGTGCCTGGAGGGTGGACAGGAACACTGAAGCTTTCTTT. Amino acids: CAWRVDRNTEAFF.

Concerning this clone itself: In the same sample, other DNA sequences code for this CDR3. This chain uses TRBV9 with TRBJ2-3; tentative D call: TRBD2 (5 bases). V lost 3 bases, J lost 3 bases, and 11 bases lay in between. Per the germline V gene, CDR1 is SGDLS and CDR2 is YYNGEE. This CDR3 is 14 amino acids long. CDR3 in amino acids: CASSARGSTDTQYF. The CDR3 DNA follows: TGTGCCAGCAGCGCCAGAGGGAGTACAGATACGCAGTATTTT.

The chain uses TRBV2 and TRBJ2-3; a possible D gene is TRBD2 (5 bases). This CDR3 is built from 16 residues. CDR1 and CDR2 (germline): SNHLY, FYNNEI. The V gene lost 0 bases and the J gene lost 9 bases, with 19 bases spanning the gap. The CDR3 protein is CASSEAVTTPRWTQYF. The CDR3 coding sequence is TGTGCCAGCAGTGAAGCCGTGACTACCCCGCGCTGGACGCAGTATTTT.

The chain's CDR3 is CASSVLSGSSYNEQFF. DNA of the CDR3: TGTGCCAGCAGCGTCCTCAGCGGGAGCTCCTACAATGAGCAGTTCTTC. The chain employs TRBV9 and TRBJ2-1; 8 bases line up with TRBD2. The germline gives CDR1 SGDLS, CDR2 YYNGEE. After removal of 2 bases from V and 0 bases from J, the junction contained 4 bases not matched to a gene. The CDR3 has 16 amino acids.

CDR3 in amino acids: CASSGVYGTEAFF. The CDR3 nucleotides are TGTGCCAGCAGCGGAGTGTACGGGACTGAAGCTTTCTTT. The genes are TRBV13 and TRBJ1-1; D remains ambiguous. Trimming took 5 bases from V and 5 from J, leaving 12 bases between them. CDR1 PRHDT and CDR2 FYEKMQ come from the germline V gene (reference sequence). This CDR3 spans 13 amino acids.

This chain connects TRBV6-5 to TRBJ1-6; D not certain. Trimming removed 3 bases at V and 7 bases at J, with 13 bases between. Germline-derived CDR1 and CDR2 are MNHEY and SVGAGI. This CDR3 has 15 amino acids. The CDR3 DNA follows: TGTGCCAGCAGTTATGGGCAGGTGAAAAATTCACCCCTCCACTTT. It is translated as CASSYGQVKNSPLHF.

This clone was observed once. This sequence joins TRBV4-1 and TRBJ2-2; TRBD1 agrees at 11 bases. The germline CDR1 and CDR2 sequences are MGHRA and YSYEKL. The junction had 12 bases not matched to a gene; V was cut back by 4 bases and J by 5 bases. The CDR3 is made up of 18 amino acids. CDR3 sequence reads: CASSLAGTGGEGTGELFF. The CDR3 DNA follows: TGCGCCAGCAGCCTAGCCGGGACAGGGGGAGAAGGTACCGGGGAGCTGTTTTTT.

J is TRBJ1-6 and V is TRBV19, with unresolved D. This CDR3 spans 9 amino acids. Trimming took 8 bases from V and 9 from J, leaving 2 bases between them. CDR1 and CDR2 (germline): LNHDA, SQIVND (reference sequence). CDR3 DNA sequence: TGTGCCAGTGGTTCACCCCTCCACTTT. It encodes CASGSPLHF.

This clone was counted a single time. Other nucleotide sequences in the sample specify the same CDR3. The rearrangement links TRBV6-5 to TRBJ2-2; D is possibly TRBD2 (5 bases). V was shortened by 3 bases and J by 5 bases, with 7 bases between the two germline ends. This CDR3 spans 13 amino acids. Per the germline V gene, CDR1 is MNHEY and CDR2 is SVGAGI. DNA for the CDR3: TGTGCCAGCAGTTATGGACTTACCGGGGAGCTGTTTTTT. Amino acids: CASSYGLTGELFF.

This chain uses TRBV5-1 with TRBJ2-5, with D unresolved. Deletions cut 4 bases from V and 5 bases from J, with 12 bases between. Germline-derived CDR1 and CDR2 are SGHRS and YFSETQ. The CDR3 runs 13 residues. The CDR3 sequence is CASSGWGGETQYF. CDR3 nucleotides: TGCGCCAGCAGCGGCTGGGGTGGGGAGACCCAGTACTTC.

This rearrangement joins TRBV6-6 to TRBJ2-7; D is unclear. V lost 8 bases and J lost 2, with 10 bases in between. Looked up from germline, CDR1 is MNHNY and CDR2 is SVGAGI (reference sequence). The length of the CDR3 is 12 residues. In DNA, the CDR3 is TGTGCCAGCTCCGAAAACCCCTACGAGCAGTACTTC. This encodes CASSENPYEQYF.

In DNA form, the CDR3 reads TGTGCCAGCATAGTGCCAGGGGGATATGGGACTGAAGCTTTCTTT. It yields the protein CASIVPGGYGTEAFF. The rearrangement links TRBV6-1 to TRBJ1-1, with 7 bases fitting TRBD1. Germline CDR1 is MNHNS and CDR2 is SASEGT. The CDR3 covers 15 residues. The junction had 13 bases not matched to a gene; V was cut back by 7 bases and J by 5 bases.

CDR3 protein: CASSLDLGGTYEQYF. CDR3 sequence (DNA): TGTGCCAGCAGCTTAGATCTTGGGGGAACCTACGAGCAGTACTTC. V is TRBV11-2 and J is TRBJ2-7; D assignment may be TRBD1 or TRBD2 (5 bases each). This CDR3 region has 15 residues. V shed 0 bases and J shed 2 bases, with 11 bases lying between them. Germline CDR1 SGHAT, CDR2 FQNNGV.

This chain links TRBV29-1 with TRBJ2-1; D may match TRBD1 or TRBD2 (5 bases each). The CDR3 contains 13 residues. V was shortened by 3 bases and J by 7 bases, with 13 bases between the two germline ends. The V gene's germline CDR1 is SQVTM and CDR2 ANQGSEA. Here the CDR3 DNA reads TGCAGCGTTGACCTTTTCGGGGCGAATGAGCAGTTCTTC. Its translation: CSVDLFGANEQFF.

This chain connects TRBV11-2 to TRBJ2-3; D may match TRBD1 or TRBD2 (5 bases each). Germline V CDR1 and CDR2: SGHAT, FQNNGV. CDR3 length: 15 amino acids. Trimming took off 4 bases at V and 1 base at J, with 12 bases between the two ends. The CDR3 DNA is TGTGCCAGCAGCTCCGGGACGCTCGGCACAGATACGCAGTATTTT. Translation: CASSSGTLGTDTQYF.

As regards this clone: Other DNA sequences in the same sample also yield this CDR3. The rearrangement links TRBV27 to TRBJ2-7; weak D call: TRBD2 (7 bases). Trimming stripped 3 bases from V and 3 bases from J, with 12 bases between. The germline CDR1 and CDR2 sequences are MNHEY and SMNVEV (reference sequence). This CDR3 has 14 amino acids. Written as DNA, the CDR3 is TGTGCCAGCAGTTTCGCGGGGGCCAACTACGAGCAGTACTTC. This encodes CASSFAGANYEQYF.

J is TRBJ1-1 and V is TRBV7-9, with a weak D call TRBD1 (6 bases). V was shortened by 5 bases and J by 1 base, with 20 bases between the two germline ends. Germline CDR1 and CDR2: SEHNR and FQNEAQ (reference sequence). This CDR3 has 17 amino acids. The CDR3 here is CASSHDDTGTRNTEAFF. Written as DNA, the CDR3 is TGTGCCAGCAGCCACGATGATACAGGGACAAGGAACACTGAAGCTTTCTTT.

This clone was detected only once. This CDR3 is CSARMNSGELFF. CDR3 nucleotides: TGCAGCGCTAGGATGAATTCCGGGGAGCTGTTTTTT. J is TRBJ2-2 and V is TRBV29-1; D not certain. The CDR3 is made up of 12 amino acids. Trimming left V 7 bases short and J 6 bases short, with 12 bases between. Germline V gives CDR1 SQVTM, CDR2 ANQGSEA.

CDR3 bases: TGTGCCAGCAGCTCCCCGCGCCCTAGCTCCTACAATGAGCAGTTCTTC. Protein: CASSSPRPSSYNEQFF. This rearrangement joins TRBV13 to TRBJ2-1; D gene ambiguous. Trimming removed 4 bases at V and 0 bases at J, with 13 bases between. The germline V gene encodes CDR1 PRHDT and CDR2 FYEKMQ (reference sequence). The CDR3 sequence is 16 residues long.

The V call is TRBV11-2, the J call TRBJ1-2; D ambiguous. V lost 8 bases and J lost 6, with 10 bases in between. The CDR3 totals 11 residues. Germline CDR1 is SGHAT and CDR2 is FQNNGV. The CDR3 sequence: CASPGSDGYTF. CDR3 DNA: TGTGCCAGCCCGGGGTCGGATGGCTACACCTTC.

J is TRBJ2-7 and V is TRBV5-4, with D hard to call. Germline CDR1 is SGHNT and CDR2 is YYREEE (reference sequence). The V end lost 0 bases, the J end lost 6 bases, and 10 bases lay between the germline ends. This CDR3 contains 13 residues. CDR3 region: CASSLGRVAEQYF. As DNA, the CDR3 is TGTGCCAGCAGCTTGGGAAGGGTTGCCGAGCAGTACTTC.

The J gene is TRBJ2-1, the V gene TRBV7-9, with a possible D match to TRBD1 (6 bases). Per germline, CDR1 SEHNR and CDR2 FQNEAQ (reference sequence). This CDR3 comprises 14 residues. Trimming stripped 5 bases from V and 7 bases from J, with 15 bases between. The CDR3 region is CASSVTGMGNEQFF. The CDR3 DNA is TGTGCCAGCAGCGTGACAGGAATGGGAAATGAGCAGTTCTTC.

The chain has TRBV5-6 and TRBJ2-3; D is possibly TRBD1 or TRBD2 (5 bases each). The CDR3 runs to 14 residues. Trimming removed 0 bases at V and 4 bases at J, with 9 bases between. In germline, CDR1 is SGHDT, CDR2 YYEEEE. Here the CDR3 DNA reads TGTGCCAGCAGCTTGGGAGGGGCGGCAGATACGCAGTATTTT. This translates into CASSLGGAADTQYF.

The J gene is TRBJ2-3, the V gene TRBV7-6; D not certain. Looked up from germline, CDR1 is SGHVS and CDR2 is FNYEAQ. Trimming removed 2 bases from V and 4 bases from J, with 7 bases in between. The CDR3 covers 13 residues. The CDR3 loop is CASSLIGADTQYF. DNA for the CDR3: TGTGCCAGCAGCTTAATAGGAGCAGATACGCAGTATTTT. The full variable domain, in which reference TRBV7-6 and TRBJ2-3 provide the parts outside the CDR3, is GAGVSQSPRYKVTKRGQDVALRCDPISGHVSLYWYRQALGQGPEFLTYFNYEAQQDKSGLPNDRFSAERPEGSISTLTIQRTEQRDSAMYRCASSLIGADTQYFGPGTRLTVL.